This entry lists 19 T cell receptor beta chains sequenced from one sample in a study of T cell responses to AZD1222 COVID-19 vaccine. Some clones are missing from TCRdb's copy, which holds only in-frame ones; the method was immunoSEQ multiplex PCR. The sample lists some 150,000 clones; just over 90% were seen once. The sequenced sample was peripheral blood, obtained on day 0 of MenACWY control vaccination. Receptors were obtained from an adult in good health.

The table lists this clone with a count of one. A junction end diverges from the germline sequence, so it may reflect a read error. This chain links TRBV5-6 with TRBJ2-7; 7 bases fit TRBD2. The CDR3 runs 14 residues. Germline CDR1 is SGHDT and CDR2 is YYEEEE. The chain's CDR3 is CASSPPGRSSEQYF. CDR3 coding DNA: TGTGCCAGCAGCCCCCCCGGGAGGTCCTCCGAGCAGTACTTC.

The V and J genes are TRBV6-7 and TRBJ1-1, with 7 bases aligning to TRBD1. Being an ORF, TRBV6-7 has a function that is uncertain. Trimming removed 11 bases from V and 4 bases from J; junction bases left unmatched: 13. This CDR3 has 14 amino acids. This CDR3 is CARPSTGLLTEAFF. The CDR3 DNA sequence: TGTGCCCGCCCCTCGACAGGGCTACTCACTGAAGCTTTCTTT.

This clone was recorded only once. This rearrangement joins TRBV6-2 or TRBV6-3 to TRBJ1-1, with TRBD1 as a possible D gene (5 bases). The CDR3 runs to 12 residues. Germline CDR1 reads MNHEY; CDR2 reads SVGEGT. V lost 4 bases and J lost 6, with 9 bases in between. This chain's CDR3 is CASSSLGAEAFF. The CDR3 DNA sequence: TGTGCCAGCAGTTCCCTAGGGGCTGAAGCTTTCTTT.

This clone has more than one count but fewer than ten. The rearrangement joins TRBV19 to TRBJ1-4, with a weak D call TRBD1 (5 bases). The CDR3 length is 13 residues. Germline V lookup: CDR1 LNHDA, CDR2 SQIVND (reference sequence). V was cut by 7 bases and J by 7 bases, with 13 bases left in between. The CDR3 DNA reads as TGTGCCAGTACGGGCGTAAGGGGTGAAAAACTGTTTTTT. It yields the protein CASTGVRGEKLFF.

This chain uses TRBV19 with TRBJ1-2; 7 bases fit TRBD1. V trimming: 6 bases; J trimming: 0 bases; junction bases outside the gene matches: 7. Germline V CDR1 and CDR2: LNHDA, SQIVND (reference sequence). CDR3 length: 15 residues. Written as DNA, the CDR3 is TGTGCCAGTAGCCCTCGACAGGGTCCTAACTATGGCTACACCTTC. Its protein is CASSPRQGPNYGYTF.

This sequence joins TRBV27 and TRBJ1-1; no reliable D call. This CDR3 spans 12 amino acids. Trimming shortened V by 5 bases and J by 2 bases, and 6 bases separated the two germline ends. The germline CDR1 and CDR2 sequences are MNHEY and SMNVEV (reference sequence). Here the CDR3 reads CASSPGNTEAFF. The CDR3 DNA sequence: TGTGCCAGCAGTCCCGGAAACACTGAAGCTTTCTTT.

The genes are TRBV6-5 and TRBJ1-5; no clear D gene. With 2 bases removed from V and 8 bases from J, the gap between germline ends came to 10 bases. The CDR3 is 13 residues long. Germline-derived CDR1 and CDR2 are MNHEY and SVGAGI. CDR3 sequence reads: CASSYDSLEPQHF. In DNA form, the CDR3 reads TGTGCCAGCAGTTACGACTCCCTGGAGCCCCAGCATTTT.

The chain recombines TRBV19 with TRBJ2-5; no clear D gene. This CDR3 comprises 12 residues. The germline V gene encodes CDR1 LNHDA and CDR2 SQIVND (reference sequence). The ends were cut back, 7 bases at V and 4 bases at J, with 10 bases in the middle. CDR3 loop: CASNSYGETQYF. CDR3 coding DNA: TGTGCCAGTAATAGTTACGGAGAGACCCAGTACTTC. Full variable domain (outside the CDR3, taken from reference TRBV19 and TRBJ2-5): DGGITQSPKYLFRKEGQNVTLSCEQNLNHDAMYWYRQDPGQGLRLIYYSQIVNDFQKGDIAEGYSVSREKKESFPLTVTSAQKNPTAFYLCASNSYGETQYFGPGTRLLVL.

V gene TRBV29-1 combines with J gene TRBJ2-1; D remains ambiguous. The CDR3 runs to 13 residues. The germline V gene encodes CDR1 SQVTM and CDR2 ANQGSEA. With 4 bases removed from V and 0 bases from J, the gap between germline ends came to 7 bases. CDR3 residues: CSVARLSYNEQFF. The CDR3 DNA reads TGCAGCGTTGCTCGACTCTCCTACAATGAGCAGTTCTTC.

Of note for this clone: Other DNA sequences in the same sample also yield this CDR3. This rearrangement joins TRBV29-1 to TRBJ2-3; no clear D. The germline V gene has CDR1 SQVTM and CDR2 ANQGSEA. The CDR3 contains 12 residues. Trimming removed 4 bases from V and 3 bases from J, with 8 bases in between. Here the CDR3 reads CSVAASTDTQYF. CDR3 bases: TGCAGCGTTGCGGCTAGTACAGATACGCAGTATTTT.

The V gene is TRBV10-3, the J gene TRBJ2-6; 9 bases are shared with TRBD1. Looked up from germline, CDR1 is ENHRY and CDR2 is SYGVKD. Losses at the gene ends were 2 bases for V and 1 base for J; bases not matched to a gene: 3. The CDR3 has 17 amino acids. The CDR3 DNA follows: TGTGCCATCAGTGAGGACAGGGGGGGTTCTGGGGCCAACGTCCTGACTTTC. This sequence encodes CAISEDRGGSGANVLTF.

The DNA for the CDR3 is TGCGCCAGCAGCCGTGGGACTAGCGGGAGAGGGTCCCTGACCGGGGAGCTGTTTTTT. Its translation: CASSRGTSGRGSLTGELFF. V and J are TRBV4-3 and TRBJ2-2; 14 positions agree with TRBD2. CDR1 is LGHNA and CDR2 is YSLEER in the germline V gene. Trimming took 4 bases from V and 5 from J; bases not matched to a gene: 12. The CDR3 runs 19 residues.

V is TRBV20-1 and J is TRBJ1-5, with no clear D. Germline loops: CDR1 DFQATT, CDR2 SNEGSKA (reference sequence). The germline V and J ends were trimmed by 3 bases and 2 bases, with 14 bases remaining between them. This CDR3 contains 15 residues. The CDR3 loop is CSASSPSLGNQPQHF. The CDR3 DNA reads TGCAGTGCTAGTTCACCCAGTTTGGGCAATCAGCCCCAGCATTTT.

V is TRBV24-1 and J is TRBJ2-2, with D perhaps matching TRBD1 (6 bases). This CDR3 is built from 15 residues. Trimming took 4 bases from V and 1 from J, leaving 9 bases between them. Germline lookup yields CDR1 KGHDR and CDR2 SFDVKD. The CDR3 DNA reads as TGTGCCACCAGTGAACCGGGACAGAACACCGGGGAGCTGTTTTTT. Translation gives CATSEPGQNTGELFF.

V and J are TRBV19 and TRBJ2-2; 13 nucleotides line up with TRBD2. V was pared by 4 bases and J by 8 bases, with 4 bases of the junction left unmatched. CDR1 and CDR2 from the germline V gene are LNHDA and SQIVND (reference sequence). This CDR3 spans 15 amino acids. CDR3 nucleotides: TGTGCCAGTAGTACACGGACTAGCGGGAGAGGGGAGCTGTTTTTT. It codes for CASSTRTSGRGELFF.

The rearrangement links TRBV14 to TRBJ1-1; TRBD1 might be the D (6 bases). This CDR3 is 17 amino acids long. Germline V CDR1 and CDR2: SGHDN, FVKESK. V was trimmed by 2 bases and J by 0 bases, leaving 16 bases between them. DNA of the CDR3: TGTGCCAGCAGCCAACCGAGGGGCAGGGGATTGAACACTGAAGCTTTCTTT. Translated: CASSQPRGRGLNTEAFF.

The chain links TRBV11-3 to TRBJ2-1, with D perhaps matching TRBD2 (6 bases). Per the germline V gene, CDR1 is SGHNT and CDR2 is YENEEA. The V end lost 5 bases, the J end lost 2 bases, and 13 bases lay between the germline ends. This CDR3 has 15 residues. CDR3 amino acids: CASSGSGGPYNEQFF. CDR3 nucleotides: TGTGCCAGCAGCGGCAGCGGAGGGCCCTACAATGAGCAGTTCTTC. Full variable domain (missing parts from reference TRBV11-3 and TRBJ2-1): EAGVVQSPRYKIIEKKQPVAFWCNPISGHNTLYWYLQNLGQGPELLIRYENEEAVDDSQLPKDRFSAERLKGVDSTLKIQPAELGDSAVYLCASSGSGGPYNEQFFGPGTRLTVL.

The count of this clone is one. This chain uses TRBV21-1 with TRBJ2-7; whether TRBD1, the table's D call, matches the DNA was not checked. TRBV21-1 is tagged as a pseudogene. The length of the CDR3 is 16 residues. The CDR3 loop reads CASSGRQRQKLYEQYF. The CDR3 bases are TGTGCCAGCAGCGGACGCCAAAGACAGAAACTTTACGAGCAGTACTTC.

The chain links TRBV27 to TRBJ1-5, with D uncertain. The CDR3 contains 13 residues. V gave up 5 bases and J gave up 1 base, with 6 bases separating them. Germline CDR1 and CDR2: MNHEY and SMNVEV (reference sequence). CDR3 amino acids: CASSHGSNQPQHF. DNA for the CDR3: TGTGCCAGCAGTCATGGAAGCAATCAGCCCCAGCATTTT.